The rows below give T cell receptor beta chains drawn from one sample of a study of tissue T cells after allogeneic stem cell transplantation. Measured with immunoSEQ multiplex PCR; TCRdb has only the in-frame clones, and not every one. The repertoire holds 2,200 or so clones, with approximately 63% as singletons. The sample was ileal tissue, taken at autopsy. All receptors come from a male patient at least 60 years old with steroid-refractory graft-versus-host disease after an allogeneic stem cell transplant. Some T cells may be supplied by the graft donor. The CDR3 runs from the conserved cysteine through the conserved F or W.

16	TRBV5-1	TRBJ2-3	CASSLEGGLYTDTQYF
17	TRBV10-3	TRBJ2-1	CAISESPQGTSYNEQFF
16	TRBV2	TRBJ1-4	CASRVEYRATNEKLFF
13	TRBV7-2	TRBJ2-2	CASSLGHTGELFF
14	TRBV18	TRBJ2-7	CASLPAGGGYEQYF
14	TRBV11-2	TRBJ1-3	CASSLAISGNTIYF
16	TRBV7-8	TRBJ2-3	CASSPLAGATTDTQYF
14	TRBV5-5	TRBJ2-3	CASSSTATTDTQYF
15	TRBV9	TRBJ1-1	CASSPRGSANTEAFF
15	TRBV6-2/TRBV6-3	TRBJ2-6	CASSPLRPGANVLTF
16	TRBV7-8	TRBJ1-1	CASSLGAGVGNTEAFF